A selection of T cell receptor beta chains follows, all from one sample in a study of T-cell reconstitution after alpha-beta-depleted transplantation in children. TCRdb processed the PCR reads anew with MiXCR; each CDR3 protein has one entry. Of around 6,700 distinct CDR3 sequences in the sample, around 10% are singletons; the top ten hold under 25%. Sequenced material: PBMCs, mostly from graft donor cells, taken 180 days after TCRalphabeta/CD19-depleted stem cell transplant. All receptors come from a child less than two years old who had a stem cell transplant for acute myeloid leukemia, so the T cells may come from the graft donor. Each CDR3 is given without its conserved first and last residue.

V	length	J	CDR3
TRBV7-3	16	TRBJ2-2	ASSSPGTGADNTGELF
TRBV28	11	TRBJ2-7	ASTSDSSYEQY
TRBV5-1	11	TRBJ2-5	ASSQSREGTQY
TRBV11-2	12	TRBJ2-5	ASSLDRSSGTQY
TRBV5-4	12	TRBJ2-1	ASSLVRASGGQF
TRBV28	12	TRBJ2-7	ASSSMDMPIEQY
TRBV27	13	TRBJ2-2	ASTQGRTNTGELF
TRBV4-2	13	TRBJ2-3	ASSRRQLAEDTQY
TRBV6-5	14	TRBJ1-1	ASSYSGGSGETEAF
TRBV12-3/TRBV12-4	14	TRBJ2-3	ASSSSAQVGPDTQY
TRBV20-1	14	TRBJ2-2	SAREMSGSNTGELF
TRBV20-1	16	TRBJ2-5	SARDRLSGRRGQETQY
TRBV28	13	TRBJ1-3	ASSSPTGSGNTIY
TRBV7-9	11	TRBJ1-5	ASTTGGNQPQH
TRBV28	12	TRBJ1-5	ASSPYLANQPQH
TRBV15	14	TRBJ2-2	ATSRILAEGTGELF
TRBV12-3/TRBV12-4	12	TRBJ2-7	ASTPGQPYGEQY
TRBV6-1	18	TRBJ2-3	ASSEGFLADLFLGTDTQY
TRBV21-1	17	TRBJ2-7	ASSKAPYLDRPRVIEQY
TRBV6-5	9	TRBJ2-7	AIGYSYEQY
TRBV7-3	13	TRBJ2-2	ASELQGGLGGELF
TRBV18	11	TRBJ2-7	ASSRTSLDEQY
TRBV6-5	13	TRBJ2-2	ASSFRTDNTGELF
TRBV4-2	13	TRBJ2-3	ASSSRQDSTDTQY
TRBV5-1	14	TRBJ2-3	ASSFRTALTTDTQY
TRBV28	14	TRBJ1-1	ASSSPSTDMNTEAF
TRBV12-3/TRBV12-4	12	TRBJ2-3	ASSRDRETDTQY
TRBV20-1	15	TRBJ2-7	SASRLVRGLAAYEQY
TRBV20-1	12	TRBJ2-7	SAIPGQGPHEQY
TRBV19	15	TRBJ2-4	ASSPIYSGTTKNIQY
TRBV7-9	13	TRBJ2-5	ASSPRLGLRETQY
TRBV7-6	14	TRBJ2-6	ASSLASPSGANVLT
TRBV7-3	14	TRBJ2-1	ASSLSRVAGGKEQF
TRBV12-3/TRBV12-4	12	TRBJ1-5	ASSLVGEDQPQH